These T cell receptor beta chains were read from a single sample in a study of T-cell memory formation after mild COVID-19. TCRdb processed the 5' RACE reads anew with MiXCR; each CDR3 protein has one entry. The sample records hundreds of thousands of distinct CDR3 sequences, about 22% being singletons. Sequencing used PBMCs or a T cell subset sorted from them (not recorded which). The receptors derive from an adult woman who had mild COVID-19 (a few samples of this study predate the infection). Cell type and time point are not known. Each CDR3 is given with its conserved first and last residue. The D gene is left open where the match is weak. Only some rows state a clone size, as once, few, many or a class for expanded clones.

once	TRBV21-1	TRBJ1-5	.	TGTGCCAGCAGCAAAGAAGGGGCCAGCTATCCCCAACAGCCCCAGCATTTT	CASSKEGASYPQQPQHF
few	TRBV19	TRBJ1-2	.	TGTGCCAGTAGCTTAACCAGGGAATCCTATGGCTACACCTTC	CASSLTRESYGYTF
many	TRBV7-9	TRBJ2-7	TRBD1	TGTGCCAGCTTTCGGACAGGGGGCTACGAGCAGTACTTC	CASFRTGGYEQYF
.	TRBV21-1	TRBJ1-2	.	TGTGCCAGCAGCAAAGTTGGCAGGGGGGATGGCTACACCTTC	CASSKVGRGDGYTF
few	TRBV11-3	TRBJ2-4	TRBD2	TGTGCCAGCAGCCCCGGACTAGATGAAAACATTCAGTACTTC	CASSPGLDENIQYF
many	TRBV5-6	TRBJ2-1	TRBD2	TGTGCCAGCAGCCGCGGACTAGCGGGGGATAATGAGCAGTTCTTC	CASSRGLAGDNEQFF
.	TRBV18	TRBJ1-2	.	TGTGCCAGCTCACCGGCGTCCCTTTTTAACTATGGCTACACCTTC	CASSPASLFNYGYTF
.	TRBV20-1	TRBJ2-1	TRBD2	TGCAGTGCCGACGGGGGGGCGCGGAATGAGCAGTTCTTC	CSADGGARNEQFF
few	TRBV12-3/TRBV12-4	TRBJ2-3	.	TGTGCCAGCAGTTCAGGACCACCTAGCACAGATACGCAGTATTTT	CASSSGPPSTDTQYF
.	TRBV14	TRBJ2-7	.	TGTGCCAGCAGCCAAGTGGCCAGCCCAGAGCCCTACGAGCAGTACTTC	CASSQVASPEPYEQYF
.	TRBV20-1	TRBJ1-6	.	TGCAGTGCTAGAGTTAACACGGCGGGCAATTCACCCCTCCACTTT	CSARVNTAGNSPLHF
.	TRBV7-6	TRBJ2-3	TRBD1	TGTGCCAGCAGCGTCCTGGACAGGGGGCGCGCAGATACGCAGTATTTT	CASSVLDRGRADTQYF